A single sample is the source of the 22 T cell receptor beta chains below, sequenced in a study of blood T cell repertoires in COVID-19. Assay: immunoSEQ multiplex PCR; the TCRdb copy retains only in-frame clones and omits some. The sample comprises roughly 230,000 clones, almost 85% of which are singletons, and about 4% rests with the top ten. Specimen: peripheral blood. All receptors come from a man aged 45 to 65 with acute or convalescent COVID-19.

V and J are TRBV4-1 and TRBJ1-5; D call uncertain. Germline CDR1 is MGHRA and CDR2 is YSYEKL. This CDR3 is built from 16 residues. V was clipped by 0 bases and J by 0 bases, with 9 bases between them. CDR3 sequence: CASSQERRISNQPQHF. The CDR3 DNA follows: TGCGCCAGCAGCCAAGAACGGCGGATTAGCAATCAGCCCCAGCATTTT.

The rearrangement uses TRBV9 and TRBJ1-5; D ambiguous. There are 15 residues in the CDR3. The ends were cut back, 3 bases at V and 5 bases at J, with 15 bases in the middle. From germline, CDR1 is SGDLS and CDR2 YYNGEE. The CDR3 here is CASSALPAGDQPQHF. The DNA of the CDR3 is TGTGCCAGCAGCGCCCTCCCGGCGGGAGATCAGCCCCAGCATTTT.

Only one count was recorded for this clone. Other nucleotide sequences in the sample specify the same CDR3. This chain joins TRBV27 and TRBJ1-1; maybe TRBD1 (5 bases). In germline, CDR1 is MNHEY, CDR2 SMNVEV (reference sequence). V was clipped by 5 bases and J by 2 bases, with 9 bases between them. This CDR3 contains 13 residues. The DNA for the CDR3 is TGTGCCAGCAGTCTACAGGTTAACACTGAAGCTTTCTTT. Translated: CASSLQVNTEAFF.

In nucleotides, the CDR3 is TGTGCCAGCAGTCAAGGCAGGGGTTCCTACAATGAGCAGTTCTTC. This sequence encodes CASSQGRGSYNEQFF. The V gene is TRBV27, the J gene TRBJ2-1; tentative D call: TRBD1 (6 bases). V shed 5 bases and J shed 1 base, with 12 bases lying between them. The germline V gene encodes CDR1 MNHEY and CDR2 SMNVEV (reference sequence). The CDR3 loop spans 15 amino acids.

This clone was detected a few times. The rearrangement uses TRBV7-9 and TRBJ2-1, with TRBD2 identical over 7 bases. CDR1 SEHNR and CDR2 FQNEAQ come from the germline V gene (reference sequence). This CDR3 has 15 residues. After removal of 5 bases from V and 3 bases from J, the junction contained 7 bases not matched to a gene. CDR3 in amino acids: CASSEGRAVYNEQFF. As DNA, the CDR3 is TGTGCCAGCAGCGAGGGGAGGGCAGTCTACAATGAGCAGTTCTTC.

The V and J genes are TRBV11-3 and TRBJ2-7, with D hard to call. Germline lookup yields CDR1 SGHNT and CDR2 YENEEA. CDR3 length equals 13 residues. V was cut by 4 bases and J by 3 bases, with 10 bases left in between. The chain's CDR3 is CASSSSGSYEQYF. CDR3 DNA sequence: TGTGCCAGCAGCTCCTCAGGCAGCTACGAGCAGTACTTC.

As regards this clone: Within the sample, other DNA sequences also encode this same CDR3. The V call is TRBV18, the J call TRBJ1-2, with a tentative D call TRBD1 (5 bases). CDR1 KGHSH and CDR2 LQKENI come from the germline V gene. V gave up 0 bases and J gave up 7 bases, with 6 bases separating them. The CDR3 covers 12 residues. DNA of the CDR3: TGTGCCAGCTCACCACCAGGGGCTGGCTACACCTTC. Amino acids: CASSPPGAGYTF.

V is TRBV21-1 and J is TRBJ1-1. TRBV21-1 has pseudogene status. The CDR3 spans 11 residues. Here the CDR3 DNA reads TGTGCCAGCAGCCGGGGGGATGAAGCTTTCTTT. Its translation: CASSRGDEAFF.

The chain carries TRBV20-1 and TRBJ2-2, with 9 nucleotides matching TRBD2. Germline V gene lookup returns CDR1 DFQATT and CDR2 SNEGSKA (reference sequence). The CDR3 length is 14 residues. V was clipped by 6 bases and J by 6 bases; unmatched bases: 8. Here the CDR3 reads CSASGTSRAGELFF. Here the CDR3 DNA reads TGCAGTGCAAGTGGGACTAGCAGGGCCGGGGAGCTGTTTTTT.

The gene calls are TRBV7-3 and TRBJ1-2; 7 bases are shared with TRBD1. This CDR3 is built from 14 residues. The V gene end was trimmed by 0 bases and the J gene end by 11 bases; junction bases not matched to a gene: 9. From germline, CDR1 is SGHTA and CDR2 FQGTGA. CDR3 coding DNA: TGTGCCAGCAGCTTAACCTCCACCGGGACAGATTACACCTTC. It specifies CASSLTSTGTDYTF.

This clone was detected once. The genes are TRBV24-1 and TRBJ1-2, with 11 nucleotides matching TRBD1. The CDR3 is 16 amino acids. Germline V lookup: CDR1 KGHDR, CDR2 SFDVKD. V lost 1 base and J lost 2; bases outside the gene matches: 2. The chain's CDR3 is CATSDFGQGANYGYTF. In nucleotides, the CDR3 is TGTGCCACCAGTGATTTTGGACAGGGGGCGAACTATGGCTACACCTTC.

This chain connects TRBV15 to TRBJ2-5; TRBD2 agrees at 13 bases. Germline loops: CDR1 LNHNV, CDR2 YYDKDF (reference sequence). The CDR3 runs to 18 residues. V gave up 5 bases and J gave up 1 base; unmatched junction bases: 10. CDR3 coding DNA: TGTGCCACCAGCCCAACCCGGGGACTAGCGGGACTCCAAGAGACCCAGTACTTC. Translating gives CATSPTRGLAGLQETQYF.

The gene calls are TRBV9 and TRBJ2-7; 7 bases match TRBD2. CDR3 length: 15 amino acids. V dropped 3 bases and J dropped 6; count of bases not matched to a gene: 12. Germline CDR1 is SGDLS and CDR2 is YYNGEE. This chain's CDR3 is CASSAPPPGGPEQYF. The DNA for the CDR3 is TGTGCCAGCAGCGCCCCCCCACCGGGAGGTCCCGAGCAGTACTTC.

V gene TRBV3-1 (or the pseudogene TRBV3-2) combines with J gene TRBJ1-1; D not resolved. Trimming removed 1 base at V and 5 bases at J, with 8 bases between. Germline V gene data show CDR1 as LGHDT and CDR2 as YNNKEL (reference sequence). The CDR3 runs to 13 residues. CDR3 DNA: TGTGCCAGCAGCCAAGCCGGGATTACTGAAGCTTTCTTT. Encoded protein: CASSQAGITEAFF.

On this clone: This same CDR3 is encoded by further DNA sequences in the sample. The V call is TRBV5-1, the J call TRBJ1-1, with D tentatively TRBD1 (5 bases). CDR3 length equals 14 residues. Germline V gives CDR1 SGHRS, CDR2 YFSETQ. Trimming left V 4 bases short and J 4 bases short, with 14 bases between. The CDR3 spells CASSPTGGSTEAFF. CDR3 bases: TGCGCCAGCAGCCCAACGGGGGGGAGCACTGAAGCTTTCTTT.

Written as DNA, the CDR3 is TGCGCCAGCAGCTTTTCGGTCTCTGGGGCCAACGTCCTGACTTTC. Its translation: CASSFSVSGANVLTF. The chain is built from TRBV5-1 and TRBJ2-6, with D unclear. This CDR3 region has 15 residues. Germline assignment: CDR1 SGHRS and CDR2 YFSETQ. V lost 2 bases, J lost 0 bases, and 6 bases lay in between.

The chain's CDR3 is CARATGANYGYTF. The CDR3, as DNA: TGTGCCAGGGCGACAGGGGCCAACTATGGCTACACCTTC. V usage is TRBV2 and J usage is TRBJ1-2, with 8 bases fitting TRBD1. Germline-derived CDR1 and CDR2 are SNHLY and FYNNEI. J was trimmed by 2 bases and V by 9 bases; bases with no gene match: 5. This CDR3 is built from 13 residues.

J is TRBJ1-2 and V is TRBV28; perhaps TRBD1 as D (5 bases). CDR1 and CDR2 (germline): MDHEN, SYDVKM. The length of the CDR3 is 13 residues. V was shortened by 3 bases and J by 2 bases, with 7 bases between the two germline ends. CDR3 sequence (DNA): TGTGCCAGCAGTTTGCGGGGGAACTATGGCTACACCTTC. Amino acids: CASSLRGNYGYTF.

V is TRBV6-2 or TRBV6-3 and J is TRBJ2-7, with 8 bases that match TRBD2. J was trimmed by 0 bases and V by 0 bases; bases with no gene match: 7. The germline gives CDR1 MNHEY, CDR2 SVGEGT. The CDR3 is 17 amino acids. The CDR3 bases are TGTGCCAGCAGTTACTCTCTGGGCGGGGGGACCTCCTACGAGCAGTACTTC. Translation: CASSYSLGGGTSYEQYF.

This clone was found a few times. This sequence joins TRBV9 and TRBJ2-1, with 12 bases identical to TRBD2. V lost 4 bases and J lost 4; bases outside the gene matches: 3. The germline CDR1 and CDR2 sequences are SGDLS and YYNGEE. This CDR3 has 15 amino acids. CDR3 sequence reads: CASSPGTSGYNEQFF. Here the CDR3 DNA reads TGTGCCAGCAGCCCCGGGACTAGCGGGTACAATGAGCAGTTCTTC.

CDR3 sequence reads: CASARRAAPTNYGYTF. The DNA of the CDR3 is TGTGCCAGCGCCCGCCGCGCGGCTCCAACTAACTATGGCTACACCTTC. The chain joins TRBV9 to TRBJ1-2; D gene ambiguous. There are 16 residues in the CDR3. Germline V lookup: CDR1 SGDLS, CDR2 YYNGEE. V was trimmed by 7 bases and J by 0 bases, leaving 19 bases between them.

The chain employs TRBV4-1 and TRBJ1-6; TRBD1 matches 9 bases. This CDR3 comprises 19 residues. The junction had 13 bases not matched to a gene; V was cut back by 7 bases and J by 0 bases. CDR1 MGHRA and CDR2 YSYEKL come from the germline V gene. The CDR3 sequence is CASTEIGKTGGSYNSPLHF. For the CDR3, the DNA is TGCGCCAGCACCGAAATCGGAAAGACAGGGGGCTCCTATAATTCACCCCTCCACTTT.